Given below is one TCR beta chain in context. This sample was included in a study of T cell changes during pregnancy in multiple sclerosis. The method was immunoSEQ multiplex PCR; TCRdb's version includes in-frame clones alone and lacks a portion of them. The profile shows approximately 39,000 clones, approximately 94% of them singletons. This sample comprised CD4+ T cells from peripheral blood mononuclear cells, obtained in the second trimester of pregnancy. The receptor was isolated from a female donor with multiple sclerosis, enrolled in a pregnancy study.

CDR3 in amino acids: CAWSLSAYEQYF. DNA for the CDR3: TGTGCCTGGAGTTTATCGGCCTACGAGCAGTACTTC. J is TRBJ2-7 and V is TRBV30; D remains ambiguous. In germline, CDR1 is GTSNPN, CDR2 SVGIG (reference sequence). The CDR3 contains 12 residues. Deletions cut 2 bases from V and 2 bases from J, with 7 bases between.